The rows below give T cell receptor beta chains drawn from one sample of a study of response to subunit inactivated influenza vaccine. Each CDR3 protein gets one entry after TCRdb re-called the RT-PCR reads with MiXCR. The sample lists roughly 630,000 distinct CDR3 sequences; around 15% were seen once. Source: PBMCs from blood, taken approximately 15 days before vaccination. All receptors come from a man between 45 and 60 years old who received an inactivated influenza vaccine. The CDR3 runs from the conserved cysteine through the conserved F or W. Each record gives: D gene, clone size, J gene, V gene, CDR3 length, CDR3 DNA, CDR3 protein. D genes are given only for firm matches. The listing skips clone size in some rows; elsewhere it reads once, few, many or a size class.

TRBD1,.,TRBJ2-3,TRBV20-1,14,TGCAGTGCTGGAGAGGGGGCGCGGGCAGATACGCAGTATTTT,CSAGEGARADTQYF
TRBD2,few,TRBJ2-2,TRBV12-3/TRBV12-4,15,TGTGCCAGCAGTTTGGGAGGGCCTAGCACCGGGGAGCTGTTTTTT,CASSLGGPSTGELFF
.,.,TRBJ2-5,TRBV20-1,14,TGCAGTGCTGGTATGTTTGGACGGGAAGAGACCCAGTACTTC,CSAGMFGREETQYF
.,many,TRBJ2-2,TRBV12-3/TRBV12-4,11,TGTGCCAGCACCATTGTAGGGGAGCTGTTTTTT,CASTIVGELFF
.,few,TRBJ2-1,TRBV6-2/TRBV6-3,14,TGTGCCAGCAGCTTCCTGAGCGGAAACAATGAGCAGTTCTTC,CASSFLSGNNEQFF
.,many,TRBJ2-7,TRBV7-2,15,TGTGCCAGCAGCTCCACGTCGCGGGGCACCTACGAGCAGTACTTC,CASSSTSRGTYEQYF
.,.,TRBJ2-7,TRBV30,15,TGTGCCTGGAGTGTATTAGGGCGGACGAGCTACGAGCAGTACTTC,CAWSVLGRTSYEQYF
.,.,TRBJ2-5,TRBV4-2,17,TGTGCCAGCAGCCCCCTAGGGGGAGAAAGCCACCAAGAGACCCAGTACTTC,CASSPLGGESHQETQYF
TRBD1,.,TRBJ1-1,TRBV20-1,11,TGCAGTGCTCGATGGACAGGCGAAGCTTTCTTT,CSARWTGEAFF
.,few,TRBJ2-1,TRBV14,16,TGTGCCAGCAGCCCTTCCAGACTCAGGGGCCCCAATGAGCAGTTCTTC,CASSPSRLRGPNEQFF
TRBD2,.,TRBJ2-5,TRBV20-1,14,TGCAGTGCTCCCTCGGCGGGGGGCAAGCGGACCCAGTACTTC,CSAPSAGGKRTQYF
TRBD2,.,TRBJ2-7,TRBV5-6,15,TGTGCCAGCAGCTCGGGACTAGAAGTTTTTTACGAGCAGTACTTC,CASSSGLEVFYEQYF
.,.,TRBJ2-2,TRBV27,16,TGTGCCAGCAGCCCGACGGGACGCTGGAACACCGGGGAGCTGTTTTTT,CASSPTGRWNTGELFF
TRBD1,.,TRBJ2-1,TRBV5-5,14,TGTGCCAGCAGCTTGGCCCCAGGGGGCTTTGAGCAGTTCTTC,CASSLAPGGFEQFF
.,.,TRBJ2-1,TRBV6-1,16,TGTGCCAGCAGTCCCCGGGACGTAAGCTCCTACAATGAGCAGTTCTTC,CASSPRDVSSYNEQFF
.,.,TRBJ1-2,TRBV29-1,14,TGCAGCGTTGCAGGTACAGGGCTAATGGATGGCTACACCTTC,CSVAGTGLMDGYTF
.,.,TRBJ2-7,TRBV6-2/TRBV6-3,17,TGTGCCAGCAGTTACTCGTGGTTGCAGCAACGAACTTACGAGCAGTACTTC,CASSYSWLQQRTYEQYF
TRBD1,few,TRBJ1-2,TRBV13,15,TGTGCCAGCAGCACGTGGACAGGGGGTGGCTATGGCTACACCTTC,CASSTWTGGGYGYTF
TRBD2,few,TRBJ2-7,TRBV6-5,15,TGTGCCAGCAGGGACTCTAGCGGAGACCTCTACGAGCAGTACTTC,CASRDSSGDLYEQYF
.,once,TRBJ2-2,TRBV7-9,15,TGTGCCAGCCGCCCGGCCGAGTCGAACACCGGGGAGCTGTTTTTT,CASRPAESNTGELFF
.,few,TRBJ1-2,TRBV4-3,15,TGCGCCAGCAGCCTCGTAGGGGGTCTGGGCTATGGCTACACCTTC,CASSLVGGLGYGYTF
TRBD1,many,TRBJ1-6,TRBV3-1,15,TGTGCCAGCAGCGTGGGACAGGGAGTAGGTTCACCCCTCCACTTT,CASSVGQGVGSPLHF
.,few,TRBJ1-1,TRBV28,13,TGTGCCAGCAATCTGGTAGGGGGGACTGAAGCTTTCTTT,CASNLVGGTEAFF
.,few,TRBJ1-6,TRBV19,15,TGTGCCAGTAGAGAAACCGGGACCGAAGGTGGCCCCCTCCACTTT,CASRETGTEGGPLHF
TRBD2,.,TRBJ2-1,TRBV16,19,TGTGCCAGCAGCCAAAATGAACTAGCGGGGGGTTTCCCTTACAATGAGCAGTTCTTC,CASSQNELAGGFPYNEQFF
TRBD2,.,TRBJ2-7,TRBV28,15,TGTGCCAGCAGTTTAGGGGGACTAGCGGGAGTCGAGCAGTACTTC,CASSLGGLAGVEQYF
.,.,TRBJ2-2,TRBV5-1,15,TGCGCCAGCAGCCCCGGACATGGTAACACCGGGGAGCTGTTTTTT,CASSPGHGNTGELFF
.,many,TRBJ1-1,TRBV20-1,15,TGCAGTGCTAGAGACCCTTTCACGGGGCACACTGAAGCTTTCTTT,CSARDPFTGHTEAFF
.,few,TRBJ1-5,TRBV10-2,16,TGCGCCAGCAGCCCAGGGACAACGAAGGGCAATCAGCCCCAGCATTTT,CASSPGTTKGNQPQHF
TRBD1,.,TRBJ2-7,TRBV10-3,16,TGTGCCACTCATCCCCAAACGGGACAGGGTACCTACGAGCAGTACTTC,CATHPQTGQGTYEQYF
TRBD1,.,TRBJ2-4,TRBV28,14,TGTGCCAGCAGCATACGACAGGGGAAAAACATTCAGTACTTC,CASSIRQGKNIQYF
.,.,TRBJ2-3,TRBV6-2/TRBV6-3,14,TGTGCCAGCAGTTACTCGACTAGCACAGATACGCAGTATTTT,CASSYSTSTDTQYF
.,.,TRBJ2-7,TRBV11-1,13,TGTGCCAGCAGCCCCCGACTAGTCCACGAGCAGTACTTC,CASSPRLVHEQYF
TRBD2,.,TRBJ2-1,TRBV24-1,15,TGTGCCACCAGTCCACTAGCGGGAGGGCCCAATGAGCAGTTCTTC,CATSPLAGGPNEQFF
.,.,TRBJ1-1,TRBV12-3/TRBV12-4,11,TGTGCCAGCATATCGAGCACTGAAGCTTTCTTT,CASISSTEAFF
.,few,TRBJ2-2,TRBV5-4,13,TGTGCCAGCAATTCCCCGAACACCGGGGAGCTGTTTTTT,CASNSPNTGELFF
.,.,TRBJ1-1,TRBV6-5,16,TGTGCCAGCAGTTACCCCAGGTGGGGATTGAACACTGAAGCTTTCTTT,CASSYPRWGLNTEAFF
.,many,TRBJ2-2,TRBV11-2,12,TGTGCCAGCAGCTTAGAACTCGGGGAGCTGTTTTTT,CASSLELGELFF
.,few,TRBJ2-2,TRBV20-1,13,TGCAGTGCTAGGTATACCATCACCGGGGAGCTGTTTTTT,CSARYTITGELFF
TRBD2,.,TRBJ2-1,TRBV5-4,14,TGTGCCAGCAGGGGACTAGATAGTGTGAATGAGCAGTTCTTC,CASRGLDSVNEQFF
TRBD1,few,TRBJ2-3,TRBV5-4,17,TGTGCCAGCAGCTTGGCGACAGGGGGATTTTCAGCAGATACGCAGTATTTT,CASSLATGGFSADTQYF
.,few,TRBJ2-7,TRBV4-3,15,TGCGCCAGCAGCCAGGGGGCGGGGGAAACCTACGAGCAGTACTTC,CASSQGAGETYEQYF
.,few,TRBJ1-4,TRBV3-1,14,TGTGCCAGCAGCCAGATTCAGGGCCGGGAAAAACTGTTTTTT,CASSQIQGREKLFF
TRBD2,many,TRBJ2-5,TRBV4-2,14,TGTGCCAGCAGCATGCGGGGAGGGGAAGAGACCCAGTACTTC,CASSMRGGEETQYF
.,many,TRBJ2-7,TRBV20-1,13,TGCAGTGCTAGTGCAGGGCTTGGCTACGAGCAGTACTTC,CSASAGLGYEQYF
TRBD2,.,TRBJ2-7,TRBV9,15,TGTGCCAGCAGCGTAGGTTTTAGCGGGAGTTACGAGCAGTACTTC,CASSVGFSGSYEQYF
.,.,TRBJ1-2,TRBV2,15,TGTGCCAGCAGTGCCGCAGGGCTGGCTAACTATGGCTACACCTTC,CASSAAGLANYGYTF
.,.,TRBJ2-2,TRBV18,14,TGTGCCAGCTCACGGGTCCCGAACACCGGGGAGCTGTTTTTT,CASSRVPNTGELFF
.,.,TRBJ2-7,TRBV20-1,13,TGCAGTGCGAAGACCAATAATGACTACGAGCAGTACTTC,CSAKTNNDYEQYF
TRBD1,.,TRBJ1-2,TRBV5-1,14,TGCGCCAGCAGCTTGGCAGGGGGCGCCTATGGCTACACCTTC,CASSLAGGAYGYTF
.,.,TRBJ2-7,TRBV7-2,14,TGTGCCAGCAGCTTAGTGCAACAGAACTACGAGCAGTACTTC,CASSLVQQNYEQYF
.,.,TRBJ1-3,TRBV12-3/TRBV12-4,13,TGTGCCAGCAGCTCTCACTGCGGAAACACCATATATTTT,CASSSHCGNTIYF